Shown below are 6 T cell receptor beta chains from a single sample sequenced in a study of T cells in localized non-small cell lung cancer (dated by TCRdb to the early 2020s). The library was generated by the immunoSEQ multiplex PCR assay. Drawn from immuneACCESS, this table holds only the in-frame rearrangements with V and J called that TCRdb kept. Clones are partly lost; checked studies trace under half to an unresolved V gene and leave the rest unexplained. A total of 10,000 to 15,000 clones appear in this sample, 75% to 90% of them only once. The ten largest clones capture roughly 28% of the sample. The sample consisted of peripheral blood, taken before any cancer treatment. The receptor set was obtained from a male donor at least 60 years old with stage I squamous cell lung carcinoma.

The CDR3 DNA sequence: TGTGCCTGGAGTTACGGTAGCGGGGCCAAAAGGGAGACCCAGTACTTC. Translated, it gives CAWSYGSGAKRETQYF. The V gene is TRBV30, the J gene TRBJ2-5; 8 positions agree with TRBD2. CDR1 and CDR2 from the germline V gene are GTSNPN and SVGIG (reference sequence). This CDR3 region has 16 residues. The junction had 13 bases not matched to a gene; V was cut back by 2 bases and J by 5 bases.

This clone was counted only a few times. The V and J genes are TRBV11-3 and TRBJ2-3; 11 positions match TRBD2. Trimming removed 5 bases from V and 5 bases from J; junction bases left unmatched: 6. CDR1 SGHNT and CDR2 YENEEA come from the germline V gene. This CDR3 has 15 amino acids. DNA for the CDR3: TGTGCCAGCAGCCCGGGACTAGCGGCCTTAGATACGCAGTATTTT. Protein product: CASSPGLAALDTQYF.

The V and J genes are TRBV15 and TRBJ2-7, with a tentative D call TRBD2 (5 bases). Germline V gene lookup returns CDR1 LNHNV and CDR2 YYDKDF (reference sequence). The germline V and J ends were trimmed by 5 bases and 7 bases, with 21 bases remaining between them. The CDR3 runs 15 residues. CDR3 in amino acids: CATSGIVPFTGEQYF. The CDR3 DNA sequence: TGTGCCACCAGCGGAATCGTGCCTTTTACGGGGGAGCAGTACTTC.

V is TRBV19 and J is TRBJ2-7; TRBD1 aligns across 11 bases. Germline trimming cut 5 bases from V and 0 bases from J; bases unmatched to any gene: 3. This CDR3 is 15 amino acids long. The germline gives CDR1 LNHDA, CDR2 SQIVND (reference sequence). The CDR3 sequence: CASSAGTGGSYEQYF. The CDR3 nucleotides read TGTGCCAGTAGTGCCGGGACAGGGGGCTCCTACGAGCAGTACTTC.

The V gene is TRBV9, the J gene TRBJ1-1; D unresolved. Trimming left V 0 bases short and J 4 bases short, with 10 bases between. Germline CDR1 and CDR2: SGDLS and YYNGEE. The CDR3 is made up of 14 amino acids. Here the CDR3 DNA reads TGTGCCAGCAGCGTAGGGCCCGAGGGCACTGAAGCTTTCTTT. Its translation is CASSVGPEGTEAFF.

The chain is built from TRBV11-1 and TRBJ2-1; 8 bases line up with TRBD2. Trimming took 5 bases from V and 8 from J; bases not matched to a gene: 17. This CDR3 has 17 residues. Germline V lookup: CDR1 SGHAT, CDR2 FQDESV (reference sequence). CDR3 in DNA: TGTGCCAGCAGCCTATCCTTAGCGGGGAACCCTATGTATGAGCAGTTCTTC. Translating gives CASSLSLAGNPMYEQFF.